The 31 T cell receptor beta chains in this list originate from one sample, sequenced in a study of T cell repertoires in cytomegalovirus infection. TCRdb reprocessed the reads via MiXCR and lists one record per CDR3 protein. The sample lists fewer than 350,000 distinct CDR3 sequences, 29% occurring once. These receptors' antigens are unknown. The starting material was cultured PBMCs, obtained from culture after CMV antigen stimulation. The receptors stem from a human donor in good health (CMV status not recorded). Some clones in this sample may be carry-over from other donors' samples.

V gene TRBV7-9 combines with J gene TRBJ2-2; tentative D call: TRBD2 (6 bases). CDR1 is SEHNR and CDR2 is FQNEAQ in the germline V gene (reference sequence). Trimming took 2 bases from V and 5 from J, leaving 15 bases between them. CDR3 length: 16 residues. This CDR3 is CASSLSGGTQTGELFF. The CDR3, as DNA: TGTGCCAGCAGCTTAAGTGGAGGGACTCAGACCGGGGAGCTGTTTTTT. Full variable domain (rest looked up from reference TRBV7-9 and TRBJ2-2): DTGVSQNPRHKITKRGQNVTFRCDPISEHNRLYWYRQTLGQGPEFLTYFQNEAQLEKSRLLSDRFSAERPKGSFSTLEIQRTEQGDSAMYLCASSLSGGTQTGELFFGEGSRLTVL.

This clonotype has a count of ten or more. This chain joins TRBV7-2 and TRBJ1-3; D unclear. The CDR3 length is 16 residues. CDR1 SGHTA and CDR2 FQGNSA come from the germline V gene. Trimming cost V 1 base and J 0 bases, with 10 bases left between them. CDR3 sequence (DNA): TGTGCCAGCAGCTTAGAAGCGTGGAGCTCTGGAAACACCATATATTTT. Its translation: CASSLEAWSSGNTIYF.

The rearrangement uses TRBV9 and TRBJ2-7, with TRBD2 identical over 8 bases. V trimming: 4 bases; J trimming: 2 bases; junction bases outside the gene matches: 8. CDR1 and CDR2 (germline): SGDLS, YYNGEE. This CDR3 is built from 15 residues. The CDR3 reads CASSSSSGIAYEQYF. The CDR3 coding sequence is TGTGCCAGCAGCTCGAGTAGCGGGATAGCCTACGAGCAGTACTTC.

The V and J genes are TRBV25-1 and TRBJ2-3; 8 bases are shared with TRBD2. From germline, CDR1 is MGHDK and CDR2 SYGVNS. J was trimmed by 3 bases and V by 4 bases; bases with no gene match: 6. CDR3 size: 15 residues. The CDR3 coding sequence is TGTGCCAGCAGTGGAGTAGCGGGATCGACAGATACGCAGTATTTT. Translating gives CASSGVAGSTDTQYF.

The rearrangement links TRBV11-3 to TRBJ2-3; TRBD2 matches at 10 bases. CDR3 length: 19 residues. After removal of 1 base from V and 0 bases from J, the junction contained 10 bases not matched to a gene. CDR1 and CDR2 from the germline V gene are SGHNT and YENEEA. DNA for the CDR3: TGTGCCAGCAGCTTAGGGTCCCGTACTAGCGGGGAAAGCACAGATACGCAGTATTTT. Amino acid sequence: CASSLGSRTSGESTDTQYF.

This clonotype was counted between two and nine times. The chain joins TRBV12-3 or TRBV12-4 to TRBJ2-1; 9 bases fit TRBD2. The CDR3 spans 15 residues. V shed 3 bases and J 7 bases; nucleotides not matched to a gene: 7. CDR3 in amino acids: CASSFRREGRNEQFF. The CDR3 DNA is TGTGCCAGCAGTTTCCGGCGGGAGGGCAGAAATGAGCAGTTCTTC.

CDR3 sequence (DNA): TGTGCCAGCAGGGGGCTGAAGCAGGGGGAGGACTTCATTGAGCAGTTCTTC. Protein sequence: CASRGLKQGEDFIEQFF. The rearrangement links TRBV6-2 or TRBV6-3 to TRBJ2-1; tentative D call: TRBD1 (7 bases). Germline CDR1 MNHEY, CDR2 SVGEGT. The ends were cut back, 6 bases at V and 9 bases at J, with 27 bases in the middle. The CDR3 consists of 17 residues.

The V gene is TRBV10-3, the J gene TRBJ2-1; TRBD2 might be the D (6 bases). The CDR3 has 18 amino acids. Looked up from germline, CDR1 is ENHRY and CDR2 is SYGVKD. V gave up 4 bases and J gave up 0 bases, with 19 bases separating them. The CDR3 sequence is CAISGLGGPGNSYNEQFF. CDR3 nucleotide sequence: TGTGCCATCAGTGGTTTGGGGGGACCAGGGAACTCCTACAATGAGCAGTTCTTC.

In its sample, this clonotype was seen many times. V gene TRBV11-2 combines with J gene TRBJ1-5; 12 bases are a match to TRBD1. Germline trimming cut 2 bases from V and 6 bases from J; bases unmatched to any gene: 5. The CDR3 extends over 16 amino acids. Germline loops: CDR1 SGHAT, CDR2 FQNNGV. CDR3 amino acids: CASSLTGQGASQPQHF. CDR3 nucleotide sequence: TGTGCCAGCAGCTTAACGGGACAGGGGGCAAGTCAGCCCCAGCATTTT.

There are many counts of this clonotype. The CDR3 loop reads CASSSQGRMNTEAFF. In DNA form, the CDR3 reads TGTGCCAGCAGCTCCCAGGGACGGATGAACACTGAAGCTTTCTTT. This rearrangement joins TRBV7-2 to TRBJ1-1; D possibly corresponds to TRBD1 (5 bases). The CDR3 sequence is 15 residues long. The V gene's germline CDR1 is SGHTA and CDR2 FQGNSA. V gave up 4 bases and J gave up 0 bases, with 12 bases separating them. The whole variable domain, filled in from reference TRBV7-2 and TRBJ1-1, reads GAGVSQSPSNKVTEKGKDVELRCDPISGHTALYWYRQSLGQGLEFLIYFQGNSAPDKSGLPSDRFSAERTGGSVSTLTIQRTQQEDSAVYLCASSSQGRMNTEAFFGQGTRLTVV.

For the CDR3, the DNA is TGTGCCAGCAGCTTAGTTTCGCGGGCCTCCTACGAGCAGTACTTC. It is translated as CASSLVSRASYEQYF. The chain combines TRBV7-9 with TRBJ2-7, with D perhaps TRBD2 (5 bases). The CDR3 covers 15 residues. Germline CDR1 is SEHNR and CDR2 is FQNEAQ (reference sequence). Trimming stripped 1 base from V and 0 bases from J, with 10 bases between.

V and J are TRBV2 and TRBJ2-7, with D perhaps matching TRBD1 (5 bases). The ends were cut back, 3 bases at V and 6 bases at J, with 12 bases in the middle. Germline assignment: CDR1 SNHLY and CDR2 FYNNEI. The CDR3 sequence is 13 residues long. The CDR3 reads CASSDSGLGEQYF. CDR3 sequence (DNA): TGTGCCAGCAGTGACTCAGGGCTGGGCGAGCAGTACTTC.

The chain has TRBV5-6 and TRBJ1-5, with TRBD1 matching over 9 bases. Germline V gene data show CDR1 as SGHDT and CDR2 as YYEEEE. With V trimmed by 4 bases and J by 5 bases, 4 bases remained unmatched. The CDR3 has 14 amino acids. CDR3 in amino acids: CASSLTGGDQPQHF. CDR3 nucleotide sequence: TGTGCCAGCAGCCTCACAGGGGGCGATCAGCCCCAGCATTTT.

CDR3: CASKDFGDTEAFF. DNA of the CDR3: TGTGCCAGCAAAGACTTCGGGGACACTGAAGCTTTCTTT. The rearrangement links TRBV28 to TRBJ1-1; D unclear. The germline V gene has CDR1 MDHEN and CDR2 SYDVKM. The CDR3 has 13 residues. Trimming stripped 7 bases from V and 3 bases from J, with 12 bases between.

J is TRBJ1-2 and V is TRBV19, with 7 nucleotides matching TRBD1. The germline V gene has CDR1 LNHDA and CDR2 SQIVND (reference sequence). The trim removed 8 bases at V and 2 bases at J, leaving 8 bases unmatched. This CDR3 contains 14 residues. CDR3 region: CASAAGTANYGYTF. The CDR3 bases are TGTGCCAGTGCCGCTGGGACAGCCAACTATGGCTACACCTTC.

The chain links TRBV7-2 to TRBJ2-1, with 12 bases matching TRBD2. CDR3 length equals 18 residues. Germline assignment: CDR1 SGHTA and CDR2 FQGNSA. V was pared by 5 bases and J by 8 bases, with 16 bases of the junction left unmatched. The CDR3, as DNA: TGTGCCAGCAGCACCGAGGGGCTAGCGGGAGGGTCCCGCGATGAGCAGTTCTTC. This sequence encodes CASSTEGLAGGSRDEQFF.

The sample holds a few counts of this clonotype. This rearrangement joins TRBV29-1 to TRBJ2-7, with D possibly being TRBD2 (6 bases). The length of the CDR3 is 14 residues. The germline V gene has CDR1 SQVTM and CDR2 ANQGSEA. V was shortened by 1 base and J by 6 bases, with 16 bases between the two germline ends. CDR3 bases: TGCAGCGTTGAAGCCATTCGCGGGACGGGCGAGCAGTACTTC. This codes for CSVEAIRGTGEQYF.

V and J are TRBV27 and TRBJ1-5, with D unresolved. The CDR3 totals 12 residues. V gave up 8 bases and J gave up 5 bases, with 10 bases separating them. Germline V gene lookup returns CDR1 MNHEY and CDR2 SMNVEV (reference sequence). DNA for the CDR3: TGTGCCAGCGGCGACCTCTATCAGCCCCAGCATTTT. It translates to CASGDLYQPQHF.

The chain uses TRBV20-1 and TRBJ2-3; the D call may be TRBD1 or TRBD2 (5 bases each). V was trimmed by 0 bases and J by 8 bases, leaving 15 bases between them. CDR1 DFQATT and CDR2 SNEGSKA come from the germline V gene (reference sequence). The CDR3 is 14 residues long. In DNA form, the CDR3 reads TGCAGTGCTAGAGACGGGACCCAACGGCGTACGCAGTATTTT. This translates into CSARDGTQRRTQYF.

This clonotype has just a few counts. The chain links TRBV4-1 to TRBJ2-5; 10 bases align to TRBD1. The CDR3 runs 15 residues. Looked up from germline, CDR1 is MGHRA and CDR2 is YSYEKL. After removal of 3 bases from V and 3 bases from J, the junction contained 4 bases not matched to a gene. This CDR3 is CASSHPGTGEETQYF. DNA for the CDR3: TGCGCCAGCAGCCACCCGGGGACAGGGGAAGAGACCCAGTACTTC.

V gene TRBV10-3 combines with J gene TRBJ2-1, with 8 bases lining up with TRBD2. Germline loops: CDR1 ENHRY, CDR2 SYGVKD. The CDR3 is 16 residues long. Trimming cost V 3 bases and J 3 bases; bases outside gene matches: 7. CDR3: CAISDLGAGGYNEQFF. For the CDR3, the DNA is TGTGCCATCAGTGATCTCGGTGCGGGAGGCTACAATGAGCAGTTCTTC.

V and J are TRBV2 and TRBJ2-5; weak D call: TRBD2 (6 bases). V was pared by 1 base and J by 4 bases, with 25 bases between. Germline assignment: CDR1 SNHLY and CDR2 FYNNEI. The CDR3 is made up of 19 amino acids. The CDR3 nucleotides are TGTGCCAGCAGTGAAGGCCGGTTGAGAGGGATCGAAGCGGGAGAGACCCAGTACTTC. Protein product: CASSEGRLRGIEAGETQYF.

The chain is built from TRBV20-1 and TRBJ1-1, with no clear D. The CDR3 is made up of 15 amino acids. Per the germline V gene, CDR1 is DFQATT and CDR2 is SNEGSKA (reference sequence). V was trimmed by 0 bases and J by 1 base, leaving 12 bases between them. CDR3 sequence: CSARDLRTGNTEAFF. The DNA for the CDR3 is TGCAGTGCTAGAGATCTGCGAACGGGGAACACTGAAGCTTTCTTT.

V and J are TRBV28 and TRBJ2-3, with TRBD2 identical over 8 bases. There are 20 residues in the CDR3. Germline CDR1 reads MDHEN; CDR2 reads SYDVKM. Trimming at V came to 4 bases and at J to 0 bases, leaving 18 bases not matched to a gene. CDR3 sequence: CASSSSQWSSGSSSTDTQYF. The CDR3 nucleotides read TGTGCCAGCAGTTCCTCCCAATGGTCTAGCGGGTCCTCTAGCACAGATACGCAGTATTTT.

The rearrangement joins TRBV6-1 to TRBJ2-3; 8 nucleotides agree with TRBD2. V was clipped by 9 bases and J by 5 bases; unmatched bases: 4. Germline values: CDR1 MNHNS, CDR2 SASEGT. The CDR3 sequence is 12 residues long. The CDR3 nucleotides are TGTGCCAGTCGGGAGGGGCGAGATACGCAGTATTTT. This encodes CASREGRDTQYF.

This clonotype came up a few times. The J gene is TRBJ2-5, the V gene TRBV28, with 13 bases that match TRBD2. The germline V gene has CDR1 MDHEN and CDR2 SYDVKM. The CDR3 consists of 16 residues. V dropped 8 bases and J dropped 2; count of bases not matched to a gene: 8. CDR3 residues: CASGTGTSGVQETQYF. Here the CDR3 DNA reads TGTGCCAGCGGGACCGGGACTAGCGGGGTTCAAGAGACCCAGTACTTC.

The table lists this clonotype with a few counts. CDR3 amino acids: CASSPPGGNGETQYF. In DNA, the CDR3 is TGTGCCAGCAGTCCTCCGGGGGGGAACGGAGAGACCCAGTACTTC. The V and J genes are TRBV6-1 and TRBJ2-5; 8 bases map to TRBD2. This CDR3 is built from 15 residues. The V and J ends lost 5 bases and 4 bases, in that order; junction bases with no gene match: 9. In germline, CDR1 is MNHNS, CDR2 SASEGT.

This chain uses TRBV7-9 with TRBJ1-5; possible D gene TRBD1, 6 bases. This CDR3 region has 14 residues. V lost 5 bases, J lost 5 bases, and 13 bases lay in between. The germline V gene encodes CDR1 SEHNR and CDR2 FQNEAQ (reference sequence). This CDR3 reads CASSRSGVDQPQHF. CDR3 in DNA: TGTGCCAGCAGCCGCTCAGGGGTTGATCAGCCCCAGCATTTT.

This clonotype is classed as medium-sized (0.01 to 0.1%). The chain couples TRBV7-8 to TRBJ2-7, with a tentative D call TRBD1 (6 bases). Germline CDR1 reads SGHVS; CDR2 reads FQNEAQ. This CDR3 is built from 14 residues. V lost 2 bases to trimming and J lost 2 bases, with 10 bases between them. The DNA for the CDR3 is TGTGCCAGCAGCTTAATGGACAGCGCCTACGAGCAGTACTTC. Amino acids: CASSLMDSAYEQYF.

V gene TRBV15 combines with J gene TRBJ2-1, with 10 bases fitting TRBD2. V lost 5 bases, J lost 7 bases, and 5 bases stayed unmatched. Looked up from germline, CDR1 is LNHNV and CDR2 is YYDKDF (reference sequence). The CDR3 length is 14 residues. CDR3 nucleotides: TGTGCCACCAGCCTTCCTAGCGGGAGTAATGAGCAGTTCTTC. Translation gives CATSLPSGSNEQFF.

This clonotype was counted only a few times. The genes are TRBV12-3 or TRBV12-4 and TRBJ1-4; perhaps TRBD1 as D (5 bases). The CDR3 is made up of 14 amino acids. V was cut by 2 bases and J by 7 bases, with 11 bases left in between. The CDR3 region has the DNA TGTGCCAGCAGTTTAAGACAGAACGTTGAAAAACTGTTTTTT. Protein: CASSLRQNVEKLFF.